One sample yielded the 15 T cell receptor beta chains listed below, sequenced in a study of T cell clonality in common variable immunodeficiency. Assay: immunoSEQ multiplex PCR; the TCRdb copy retains only in-frame clones and omits some. There are 50,000 to 65,000 clones in the sample, none observed a single time. Sequencing was carried out using peripheral blood mononuclear cells. The source of these receptors is a person aged 18 to 70 in good health.

This clone has a count of ten or more. The read ends 3 residues before the CDR3 terminus; that terminus is restored from the germline J gene. The chain links TRBV19 to TRBJ1-2, with a weak D call TRBD1 (5 bases). This CDR3 is built from 13 residues. CDR1 LNHDA and CDR2 SQIVND come from the germline V gene (reference sequence). V was cut by 6 bases and J by 6 bases, with 14 bases left in between. CDR3 DNA (partial): TGTGCCAGTAGGAATCAGGGCCCTAATGGC. Translated, it gives CASRNQGPNG. The whole CDR3 protein reads CASRNQGPNGYTF. Filled out from reference TRBV19 and TRBJ1-2, the complete variable domain reads DGGITQSPKYLFRKEGQNVTLSCEQNLNHDAMYWYRQDPGQGLRLIYYSQIVNDFQKGDIAEGYSVSREKKESFPLTVTSAQKNPTAFYLCASRNQGPNGYTFGSGTRLTVV.

This clone was detected ten times or more. The sequence runs out 3 residues before the end of the CDR3; the remainder is reconstructed from the germline J gene. This rearrangement joins TRBV2 to TRBJ2-1, with D possibly TRBD2 on 5 matching bases. The CDR3 loop spans 16 amino acids. Germline-derived CDR1 and CDR2 are SNHLY and FYNNEI. V gave up 1 base and J gave up 3 bases, with 13 bases separating them. The sequenced CDR3 bases are TGTGCCAGCAGTGAAGATTTACAGCGGTACTACAATGAG. It specifies CASSEDLQRYYNE. The whole CDR3 reads CASSEDLQRYYNEQFF.

This clone occurred many times. The read terminates 3 residues ahead of where the CDR3 ends, so the germline J gene completes it. This sequence joins TRBV19 and TRBJ1-1, with D tentatively TRBD1 (6 bases). The CDR3 length is 14 residues. Germline CDR1 is LNHDA and CDR2 is SQIVND (reference sequence). Partial CDR3 DNA: TGTGCCAGTAGCACCCCAAACGACAGGTTCGGC. Protein: CASSTPNDRFG. Given in full, the CDR3 is CASSTPNDRFGAFF.

This clone was seen only a few times. The read comes to an end 3 residues before the CDR3 does, leaving the germline J gene to fill in the end. Other DNA variants within this sample encode the same CDR3. The chain links TRBV2 to TRBJ2-3, with 9 bases lining up with TRBD1. The CDR3 contains 14 residues. Per the germline V gene, CDR1 is SNHLY and CDR2 is FYNNEI. V was pared by 5 bases and J by 3 bases, with 3 bases of the junction left unmatched. CDR3 DNA, as far as it was read: TGTGCCAGCAGTCCGGGACAGGGAACAGATACG. Translation: CASSPGQGTDT. The whole CDR3 sequence is CASSPGQGTDTQYF.

As for this clone: The read falls 3 residues short of the CDR3 end, and the missing part is taken from the germline J gene. V is TRBV19 and J is TRBJ1-1, with D tentatively TRBD1 (6 bases). This CDR3 has 13 residues. The V gene's germline CDR1 is LNHDA and CDR2 SQIVND (reference sequence). The V and J ends lost 8 bases and 4 bases respectively, with 14 bases between them. The part of the CDR3 DNA that was read is TGTGCCAGTGGTGAGGGGGTCGGCACTGAA. It is translated as CASGEGVGTE. The CDR3, in full, reads CASGEGVGTEAFF. Drawing the rest from reference TRBV19 and TRBJ1-1, the complete variable domain is DGGITQSPKYLFRKEGQNVTLSCEQNLNHDAMYWYRQDPGQGLRLIYYSQIVNDFQKGDIAEGYSVSREKKESFPLTVTSAQKNPTAFYLCASGEGVGTEAFFGQGTRLTVV.

This clone was counted ten times or more. The read gets to within 3 residues of the CDR3 end, and the germline J gene fills in the rest. V usage is TRBV5-5 and J usage is TRBJ1-2, with no clear D. The V and J ends lost 0 bases and 3 bases respectively, with 9 bases between them. Germline assignment: CDR1 SGHKS and CDR2 YYEKEE (reference sequence). The CDR3 totals 14 residues. The sequenced CDR3 bases are TGTGCCAGCAGCTTGGGAAAAACTCACTATGGC. Its protein is CASSLGKTHYG. The whole CDR3 reads CASSLGKTHYGYTF.

Worth noting for this clone: The missing CDR3 end, 3 residues past where the read stops, is filled in from the germline J gene. The rearrangement joins TRBV5-6 to TRBJ1-5; the D gene is possibly TRBD1 (5 bases). This CDR3 is built from 14 residues. Germline assignment: CDR1 SGHDT and CDR2 YYEEEE. V was shortened by 2 bases and J by 0 bases, with 6 bases between the two germline ends. The sequenced CDR3 bases are TGTGCCAGCAGCTTCAGGGTTAGCAATCAGCCC. It is translated as CASSFRVSNQP. The entire CDR3 is CASSFRVSNQPQHF.

This CDR3 reads CASSLDPGHYNEQFF. CDR3 bases read: TGTGCCAGCAGCTTGGACCCGGGACACTACAATGAG. This chain connects TRBV5-4 to TRBJ2-1; a possible D gene is TRBD1 (6 bases). The CDR3 end is not reached by the read, which stops 3 residues before it; the germline J gene fills it in. Trimming shortened V by 0 bases and J by 3 bases, and 10 bases separated the two germline ends. Per the germline V gene, CDR1 is SGHNT and CDR2 is YYREEE (reference sequence). This CDR3 comprises 15 residues.

This clone was seen at least ten times. The observed sequence ends 3 residues before the CDR3 terminus, with the missing tail filled in from the germline J gene. The chain links TRBV2 to TRBJ1-1, with no clear D. Germline V gives CDR1 SNHLY, CDR2 FYNNEI. The CDR3 consists of 11 residues. Trimming stripped 3 bases from V and 7 bases from J, with 6 bases between. CDR3 DNA (partial): TGTGCCAGCAGTGAGCAGGATGAA. Translating gives CASSEQDE. The complete CDR3 reads CASSEQDEAFF.

This clone was recorded many times. The read terminates 3 residues before the CDR3 end, so the remaining end is supplied by the germline J gene. The V call is TRBV10-3, the J call TRBJ1-2, with D maybe TRBD1 (5 bases). V was cut by 8 bases and J by 4 bases, with 11 bases left in between. The CDR3 length is 12 residues. Germline assignment: CDR1 ENHRY and CDR2 SYGVKD. The CDR3 bases that were read are TGTGCCATCGAATCGGGGGGCTATGGC. Translated: CAIESGGYG. Given in full, the CDR3 is CAIESGGYGYTF.

This clone has at least ten counts. The read comes to an end 3 residues before the CDR3 does, leaving the germline J gene to fill in the end. The chain links TRBV6-4 to TRBJ2-3, with D hard to call. V shed 8 bases and J shed 3 bases, with 18 bases lying between them. CDR1 is MRHNA, CDR2 SNTAGT, per germline. CDR3 size: 15 residues. Here the CDR3 reads CASPGQEKWTDTQYF. The CDR3 bases that were read are TGTGCCAGCCCTGGTCAGGAGAAATGGACAGATACG.

This clone was seen repeatedly, ten times or more. The CDR3 end falls 3 residues outside the read, so it is completed with the germline J gene. The gene calls are TRBV10-1 and TRBJ1-2; no clear D. From germline, CDR1 is WNHNN and CDR2 SYGVQD (reference sequence). Trimming stripped 4 bases from V and 4 bases from J, with 13 bases between. There are 14 residues in the CDR3. The chain's CDR3 is CASSALRILYGYTF. The part of the CDR3 DNA that was read is TGCGCCAGCAGTGCTCTACGCATCCTCTATGGC.

This clone was picked up many times. This CDR3 reads CASSILGQGLSNYGYTF. Incomplete CDR3 DNA: TGTGCCAGTAGTATTTTGGGACAGGGGCTCTCTAACTATGGC. The chain recombines TRBV19 with TRBJ1-2; 10 nucleotides agree with TRBD1. The read terminates 3 residues ahead of where the CDR3 ends, so the germline J gene completes it. Looked up from germline, CDR1 is LNHDA and CDR2 is SQIVND (reference sequence). This CDR3 region has 17 residues. V trimming: 3 bases; J trimming: 0 bases; junction bases outside the gene matches: 7.

This clone was observed many times. The CDR3 extends 3 residues past the end of the read, so its final part is completed from the germline J gene. The chain couples TRBV12-3 or TRBV12-4 to TRBJ2-5; TRBD1 matches 9 bases. With V trimmed by 6 bases and J by 5 bases, 4 bases remained unmatched. The CDR3 is made up of 13 amino acids. CDR3 sequence reads: CASRRDRAETQYF. The CDR3 bases that were read are TGTGCCAGCAGAAGGGACAGGGCCGAGACC.

This clone was seen at least ten times. Coverage ceases 3 residues before the CDR3 finishes, and the germline J gene fills in the end. The chain combines TRBV7-8 with TRBJ2-5; D is possibly TRBD2 (5 bases). The V gene's germline CDR1 is SGHVS and CDR2 FQNEAQ. The CDR3 contains 15 residues. V was trimmed by 1 base and J by 6 bases, leaving 15 bases between them. CDR3 sequence: CASSLDQTGYKTQYF. The sequenced CDR3 bases are TGTGCCAGCAGCTTAGACCAGACGGGGTATAAGACC.